Shown below are 8 T cell receptor beta chains from a single sample sequenced in a study of blood T cell repertoires in COVID-19. Sequenced by immunoSEQ multiplex PCR; TCRdb stores in-frame clones only, minus some. Seen here are a few hundred thousand clones, 80% to 90% observed once, and the top ten hold 5% to 7.5%. Sequencing was done on a sample of peripheral blood. Every receptor here comes from a man in his late teens or twenties who had recovered from COVID-19.

The chain recombines TRBV19 with TRBJ2-3; TRBD2 agrees at 11 bases. CDR3 size: 17 residues. Germline CDR1 LNHDA, CDR2 SQIVND (reference sequence). With V trimmed by 5 bases and J by 0 bases, 7 bases remained unmatched. The CDR3 is CASSVGTSGWSTDTQYF. CDR3 nucleotide sequence: TGTGCCAGTAGTGTCGGGACTAGCGGATGGAGCACAGATACGCAGTATTTT.

The V and J genes are TRBV6-5 and TRBJ1-1; 9 bases align to TRBD1. Losses at the gene ends were 6 bases for V and 4 bases for J; bases not matched to a gene: 6. Germline values: CDR1 MNHEY, CDR2 SVGAGI. This CDR3 is 14 amino acids long. As DNA, the CDR3 is TGTGCCAGCAGACCGGGACAGGGAAGCACTGAAGCTTTCTTT. Translated: CASRPGQGSTEAFF.

The chain carries TRBV5-1 and TRBJ1-6, with TRBD1 matching 8 bases. V dropped 4 bases and J dropped 7; count of bases not matched to a gene: 13. This CDR3 spans 17 amino acids. CDR1 and CDR2 from the germline V gene are SGHRS and YFSETQ. CDR3 residues: CASSPHYPDRANSPLHF. In DNA form, the CDR3 reads TGCGCCAGCAGCCCACACTACCCGGACAGGGCAAATTCACCCCTCCACTTT.

The chain employs TRBV7-9 and TRBJ2-3, with D tentatively TRBD1 (6 bases). CDR1 is SEHNR and CDR2 is FQNEAQ in the germline V gene (reference sequence). Trimming took 4 bases from V and 2 from J, leaving 16 bases between them. The CDR3 spans 16 residues. The CDR3 is CASSYPPGQPTDTQYF. The CDR3 DNA follows: TGTGCCAGCAGCTACCCACCGGGACAACCCACAGATACGCAGTATTTT.

The J gene is TRBJ1-2, the V gene TRBV6-1; 7 bases fit TRBD1. The CDR3 has 16 residues. CDR1 is MNHNS, CDR2 SASEGT, per germline. V lost 2 bases, J lost 3 bases, and 9 bases stayed unmatched. CDR3 in amino acids: CASSEQGETFYYGYTF. DNA for the CDR3: TGTGCCAGCAGTGAACAGGGGGAAACCTTTTACTATGGCTACACCTTC.

The chain recombines TRBV27 with TRBJ2-1; a weak D match, TRBD2 (5 bases). Looked up from germline, CDR1 is MNHEY and CDR2 is SMNVEV (reference sequence). The CDR3 loop spans 16 amino acids. Between the trimmed V and J ends, which lost 2 bases and 3 bases, there was a span of 14 bases. The chain's CDR3 is CASSLRRSSSYNEQFF. The CDR3 nucleotides are TGTGCCAGCAGTTTACGGAGGAGTAGTAGCTACAATGAGCAGTTCTTC.

The chain links TRBV9 to TRBJ1-2; weak D call: TRBD1 (5 bases). This CDR3 comprises 14 residues. Trimming shortened V by 0 bases and J by 8 bases, and 14 bases separated the two germline ends. Germline V gene data show CDR1 as SGDLS and CDR2 as YYNGEE. The CDR3 nucleotides are TGTGCCAGCAGCGTAGATCCAGGGCTAGAAGGCTACACCTTC. This encodes CASSVDPGLEGYTF.

The sample holds a few counts of this clone. The genes are TRBV27 and TRBJ2-1; 9 bases fit TRBD2. The V gene's germline CDR1 is MNHEY and CDR2 SMNVEV (reference sequence). After removal of 5 bases from V and 3 bases from J, the junction contained 5 bases not matched to a gene. The CDR3 is 15 residues long. DNA of the CDR3: TGTGCCAGCAGTCTAGGACTAGCGAGCTACAATGAGCAGTTCTTC. As protein: CASSLGLASYNEQFF.